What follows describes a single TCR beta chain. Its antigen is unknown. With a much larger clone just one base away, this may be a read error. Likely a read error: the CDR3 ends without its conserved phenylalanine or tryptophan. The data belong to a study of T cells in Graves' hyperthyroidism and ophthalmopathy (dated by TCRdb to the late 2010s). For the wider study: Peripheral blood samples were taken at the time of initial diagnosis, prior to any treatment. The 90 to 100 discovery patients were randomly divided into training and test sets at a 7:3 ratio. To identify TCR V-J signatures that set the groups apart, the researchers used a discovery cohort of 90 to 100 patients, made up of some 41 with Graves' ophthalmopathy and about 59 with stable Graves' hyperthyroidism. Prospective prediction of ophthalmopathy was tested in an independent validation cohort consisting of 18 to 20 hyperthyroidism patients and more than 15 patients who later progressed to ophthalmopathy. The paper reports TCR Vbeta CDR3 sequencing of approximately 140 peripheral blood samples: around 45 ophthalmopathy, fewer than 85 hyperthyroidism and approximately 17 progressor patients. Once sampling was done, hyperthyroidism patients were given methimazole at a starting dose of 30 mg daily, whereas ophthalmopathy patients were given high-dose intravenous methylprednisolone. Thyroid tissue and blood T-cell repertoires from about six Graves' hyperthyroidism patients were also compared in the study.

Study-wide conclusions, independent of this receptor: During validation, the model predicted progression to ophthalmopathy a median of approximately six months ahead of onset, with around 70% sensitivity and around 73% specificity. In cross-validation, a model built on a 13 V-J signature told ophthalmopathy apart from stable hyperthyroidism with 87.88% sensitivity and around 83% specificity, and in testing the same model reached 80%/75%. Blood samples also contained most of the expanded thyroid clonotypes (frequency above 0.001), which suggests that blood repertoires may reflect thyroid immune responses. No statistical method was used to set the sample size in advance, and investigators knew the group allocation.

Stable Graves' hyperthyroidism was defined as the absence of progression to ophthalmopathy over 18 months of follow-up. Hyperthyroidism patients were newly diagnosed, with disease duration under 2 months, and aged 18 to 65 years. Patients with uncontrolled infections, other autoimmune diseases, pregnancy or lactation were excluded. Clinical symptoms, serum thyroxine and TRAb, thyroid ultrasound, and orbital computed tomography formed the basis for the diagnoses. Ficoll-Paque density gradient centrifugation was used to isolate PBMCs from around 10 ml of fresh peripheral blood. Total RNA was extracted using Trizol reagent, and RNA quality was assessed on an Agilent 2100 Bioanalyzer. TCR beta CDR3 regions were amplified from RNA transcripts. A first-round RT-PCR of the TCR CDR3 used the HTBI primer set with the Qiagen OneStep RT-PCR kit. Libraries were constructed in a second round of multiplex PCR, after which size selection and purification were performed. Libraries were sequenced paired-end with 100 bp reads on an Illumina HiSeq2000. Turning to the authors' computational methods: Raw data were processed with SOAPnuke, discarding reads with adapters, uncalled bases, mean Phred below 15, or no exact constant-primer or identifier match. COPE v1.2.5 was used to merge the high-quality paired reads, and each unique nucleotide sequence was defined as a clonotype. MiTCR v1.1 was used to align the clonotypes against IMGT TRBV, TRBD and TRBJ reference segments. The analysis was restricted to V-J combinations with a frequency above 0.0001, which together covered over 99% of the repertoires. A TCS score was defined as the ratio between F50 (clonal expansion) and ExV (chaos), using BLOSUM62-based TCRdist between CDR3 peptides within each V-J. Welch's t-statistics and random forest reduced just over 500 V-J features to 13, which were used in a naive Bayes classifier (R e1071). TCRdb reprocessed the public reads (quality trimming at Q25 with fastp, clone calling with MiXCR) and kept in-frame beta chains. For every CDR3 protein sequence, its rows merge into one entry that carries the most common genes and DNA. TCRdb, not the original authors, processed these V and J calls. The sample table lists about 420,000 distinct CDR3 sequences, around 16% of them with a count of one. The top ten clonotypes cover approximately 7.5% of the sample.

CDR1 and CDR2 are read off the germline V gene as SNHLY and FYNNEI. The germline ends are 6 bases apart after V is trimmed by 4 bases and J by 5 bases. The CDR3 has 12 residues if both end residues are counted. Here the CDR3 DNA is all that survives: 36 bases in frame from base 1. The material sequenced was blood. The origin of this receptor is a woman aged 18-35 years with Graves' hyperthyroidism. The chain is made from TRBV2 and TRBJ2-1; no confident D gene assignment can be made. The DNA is TGTGCCAGCAGTGGGGCCCACAATGAGCAGTTCTCC. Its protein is CASSGAHNEQFS.